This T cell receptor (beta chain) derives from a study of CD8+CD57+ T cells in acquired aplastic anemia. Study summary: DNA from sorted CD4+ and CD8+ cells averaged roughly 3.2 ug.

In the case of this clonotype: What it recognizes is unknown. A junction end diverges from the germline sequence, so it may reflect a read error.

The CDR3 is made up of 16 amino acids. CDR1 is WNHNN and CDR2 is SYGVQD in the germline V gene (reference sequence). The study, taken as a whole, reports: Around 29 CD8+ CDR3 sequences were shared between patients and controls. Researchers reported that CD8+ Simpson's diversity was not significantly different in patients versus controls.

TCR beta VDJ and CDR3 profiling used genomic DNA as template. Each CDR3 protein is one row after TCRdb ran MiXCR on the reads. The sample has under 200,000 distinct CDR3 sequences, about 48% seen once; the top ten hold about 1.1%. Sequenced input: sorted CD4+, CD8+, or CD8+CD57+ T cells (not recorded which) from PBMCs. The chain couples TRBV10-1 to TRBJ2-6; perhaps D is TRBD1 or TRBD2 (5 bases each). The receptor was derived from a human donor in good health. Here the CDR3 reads CASSDPREPGANVLTF. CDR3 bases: TGCGCCAGCAGTGACCCCCGGGAACCTGGGGCCAACGTCCTAACTTTC.